These 16 T cell receptor beta chains share one sample of origin, sequenced in a study of tumor-infiltrating lymphocytes in oesophageal squamous cell carcinoma. One entry per CDR3 protein, called by TCRdb with MiXCR from the PCR reads. The table includes 15,000 to 20,000 distinct CDR3 sequences, approximately 46% detected once. The sequencing sample was made of normal esophageal tissue next to the tumor. These receptors were taken from a female donor with esophageal squamous cell carcinoma.

By sample fraction, this clonotype is medium-sized. The chain carries TRBV11-3 and TRBJ2-1; 7 nucleotides align to TRBD2. Germline V lookup: CDR1 SGHNT, CDR2 YENEEA. V shed 5 bases and J 0 bases; nucleotides not matched to a gene: 7. The CDR3 length is 16 residues. The CDR3 sequence is CASSHSGPSSYNEQFF. Here the CDR3 DNA reads TGTGCCAGCAGCCATAGCGGGCCTAGCTCCTACAATGAGCAGTTCTTC.

The chain employs TRBV7-8 and TRBJ2-1; the D gene is possibly TRBD1 (6 bases). The assigned J gene may be wrong: the sequence end matches TRBJ1-2 better. The CDR3 has 14 amino acids. Per the germline V gene, CDR1 is SGHVS and CDR2 is FQNEAQ. The CDR3 region is CASSLGQGNYGYTF. The CDR3 DNA reads as TGTGCCAGCAGCTTAGGGCAGGGGAACTATGGCTACACCTTC.

The chain employs TRBV30 and TRBJ2-7, with D perhaps TRBD1 or TRBD2 (5 bases each). V shed 0 bases and J shed 2 bases, with 11 bases lying between them. The CDR3 runs 14 residues. The germline V gene has CDR1 GTSNPN and CDR2 SVGIG (reference sequence). The CDR3 loop reads CAWSVGTAAYEQYF. CDR3 sequence (DNA): TGTGCCTGGAGTGTCGGGACGGCCGCCTACGAGCAGTACTTC.

This clonotype showed up just a few times. This rearrangement joins TRBV7-3 to TRBJ2-1, with TRBD2 matching over 7 bases. The CDR3 is 14 amino acids. V shed 8 bases and J 6 bases; nucleotides not matched to a gene: 10. Germline CDR1 is SGHTA and CDR2 is FQGTGA. The CDR3 loop reads CASGSGGSANEQFF. CDR3 sequence (DNA): TGTGCCAGCGGGTCTGGCGGGAGCGCCAATGAGCAGTTCTTC.

Only one count was recorded for this clonotype. The CDR3 does not end in the conserved phenylalanine or tryptophan, so this is likely a read error. The DNA is left out, because the CDR3 cannot be placed on it with certainty; the CDR3 is given as TCRdb lists it. The rearrangement joins TRBV20-1 to TRBJ2-7; TRBD1 is taken as the D call from the table, unchecked against the DNA. The CDR3 spans 17 residues, counting both ends. CDR1 and CDR2 from the germline V gene are DFQATT and SNEGSKA (reference sequence). This CDR3 reads CSARDGERGNSPLHFGN.

In this sample, this clonotype turned up once. V and J are TRBV10-2 and TRBJ2-7; 8 nucleotides agree with TRBD1. The J call may be in error: the DNA end matches TRBJ2-5 better. Looked up from germline, CDR1 is WSHSY and CDR2 is SAAADI. The CDR3 totals 13 residues. DNA of the CDR3: TGCGCCAGCAACTCGGGACAGGCAGAGACCCAGTACTTC. As protein: CASNSGQAETQYF.

This clonotype was observed many times. The V gene is TRBV6-1, the J gene TRBJ1-1, with D uncertain. Germline CDR1 reads MNHNS; CDR2 reads SASEGT. The CDR3 spans 13 residues. The V and J ends lost 9 bases and 1 base respectively, with 12 bases between them. The CDR3 DNA sequence: TGTGCCAGTGCGGGTTCCCCGAACACTGAAGCTTTCTTT. Translating gives CASAGSPNTEAFF.

This chain connects TRBV6-1 to TRBJ2-4; D unclear. With 2 bases removed from V and 0 bases from J, the gap between germline ends came to 11 bases. In germline, CDR1 is MNHNS, CDR2 SASEGT. This CDR3 has 16 amino acids. This CDR3 is CASSEQNGLAKNIQYF. In DNA form, the CDR3 reads TGTGCCAGCAGTGAACAGAATGGTCTAGCCAAAAACATTCAGTACTTC.

The chain uses TRBV10-2 and TRBJ2-1, with a weak D call TRBD1 (6 bases). Gene TRBJ2-5 matches the end of the DNA better, so the J call may be wrong. This CDR3 has 15 amino acids. From germline, CDR1 is WSHSY and CDR2 SAAADI. Here the CDR3 reads CASSESTRGRETQYF. The CDR3 coding sequence is TGCGCCAGCAGTGAGTCGACCAGGGGTAGAGAGACCCAGTACTTC.

Remarks on this clonotype: A read error may account for a junction end that differs from germline. This sequence joins TRBV2 and TRBJ1-1; weak D call: TRBD1 (6 bases). The CDR3 loop spans 13 amino acids. Looked up from germline, CDR1 is SNHLY and CDR2 is FYNNEI. CDR3 nucleotides: TGTGCCAGTAGTGTGCAGGGGTACACTGAAGCTTTCTTT. This codes for CASSVQGYTEAFF.

V gene TRBV7-8 combines with J gene TRBJ2-5, with TRBD2 identical over 15 bases. In germline, CDR1 is SGHVS, CDR2 FQNEAQ. CDR3 size: 16 residues. Trimming took 3 bases from V and 4 from J; bases not matched to a gene: 3. The CDR3 sequence is CASSFPGLAGGETQYF. The CDR3 DNA reads TGTGCCAGCAGCTTCCCGGGACTAGCGGGAGGAGAGACCCAGTACTTC.

The table lists this clonotype with many counts. At one end the junction does not follow the germline gene, possibly because of a read error. V is TRBV12-3 or TRBV12-4 and J is TRBJ2-7, with TRBD1 identical over 8 bases. The DNA end favors TRBJ2-5, so the J call may be wrong. The CDR3 contains 13 residues. The CDR3 sequence: CASRLGQGSTQYF. The DNA of the CDR3 is TGTGCCAGCAGATTAGGACAGGGCTCGACCCAGTACTTC.

This clonotype has only one observation. The chain is built from TRBV19 and TRBJ2-3; 9 bases match TRBD2. The DNA end lines up better with TRBJ2-7; the J call may be wrong. The CDR3 has 17 residues. CDR1 is LNHDA, CDR2 SQIVND, per germline (reference sequence). The CDR3 protein is CASSLSSISGRTYEQYF. In DNA, the CDR3 is TGTGCCAGTAGTCTATCGTCTATTAGCGGGAGAACATACGAGCAGTACTTC.

The genes are TRBV6-8 and TRBJ2-1, with 10 positions matching TRBD1. The DNA end is more similar to TRBJ2-3, so the J call may be wrong. CDR3 length: 19 residues. Germline CDR1 MNHGY, CDR2 SAAAGT. The CDR3 DNA follows: TGTGCCAGCAGTTACTCGACACTAGGGACAGGGGAAAGCACAGATACGCAGTATTTT. Encoded protein: CASSYSTLGTGESTDTQYF.

This sequence joins TRBV7-6 and TRBJ2-5; D is perhaps TRBD1 (6 bases). The J call is uncertain, as TRBJ2-7 better fits the DNA end. The CDR3 totals 15 residues. Per the germline V gene, CDR1 is SGHVS and CDR2 is FNYEAQ. The CDR3 DNA reads TGTGCCAGCAGCTTACCGGGACACATAACCTACGAGCAGTACTTC. Protein: CASSLPGHITYEQYF.

This clonotype is medium-sized by share. CDR3 residues: CASSRSGGGNSYEQYF. CDR3 bases: TGTGCCAGCAGCCGGTCCGGGGGAGGGAACTCCTACGAGCAGTACTTC. The rearrangement links TRBV7-6 to TRBJ2-7; 7 bases align to TRBD2. Trimming cost V 5 bases and J 0 bases; bases outside gene matches: 10. The CDR3 loop spans 16 amino acids. Germline assignment: CDR1 SGHVS and CDR2 FNYEAQ.